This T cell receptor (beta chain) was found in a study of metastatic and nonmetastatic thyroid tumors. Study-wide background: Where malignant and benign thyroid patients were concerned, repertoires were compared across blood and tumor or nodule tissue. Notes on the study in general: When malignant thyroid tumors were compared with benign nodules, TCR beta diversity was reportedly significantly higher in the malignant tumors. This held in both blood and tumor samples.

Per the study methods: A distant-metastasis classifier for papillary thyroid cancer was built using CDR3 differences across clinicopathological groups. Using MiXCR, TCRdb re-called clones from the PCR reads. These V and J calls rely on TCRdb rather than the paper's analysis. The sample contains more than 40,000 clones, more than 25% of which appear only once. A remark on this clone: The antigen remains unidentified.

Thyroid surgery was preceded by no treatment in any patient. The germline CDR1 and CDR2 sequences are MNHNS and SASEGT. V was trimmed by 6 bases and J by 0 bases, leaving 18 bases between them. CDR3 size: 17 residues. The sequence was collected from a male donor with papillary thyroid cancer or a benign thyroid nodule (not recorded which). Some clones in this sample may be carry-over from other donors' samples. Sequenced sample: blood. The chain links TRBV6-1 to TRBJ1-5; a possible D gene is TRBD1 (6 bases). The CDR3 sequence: CASSTGTSAYSNQPQHF. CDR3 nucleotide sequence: TGTGCCAGCAGCACCGGGACATCTGCATATAGCAATCAGCCCCAGCATTTT.